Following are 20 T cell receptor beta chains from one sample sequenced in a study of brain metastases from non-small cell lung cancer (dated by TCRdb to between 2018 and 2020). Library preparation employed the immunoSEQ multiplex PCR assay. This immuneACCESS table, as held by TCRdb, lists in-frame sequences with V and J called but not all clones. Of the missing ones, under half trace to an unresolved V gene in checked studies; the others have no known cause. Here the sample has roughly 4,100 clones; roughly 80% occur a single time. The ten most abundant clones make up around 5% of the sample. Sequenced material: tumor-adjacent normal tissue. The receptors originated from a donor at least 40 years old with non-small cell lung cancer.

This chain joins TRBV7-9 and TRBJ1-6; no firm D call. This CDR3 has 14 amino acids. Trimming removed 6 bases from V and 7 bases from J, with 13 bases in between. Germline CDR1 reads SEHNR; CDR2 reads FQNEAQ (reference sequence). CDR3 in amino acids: CASRHPTVNSPLHF. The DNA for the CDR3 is TGTGCCAGCAGGCATCCGACCGTAAATTCACCCCTCCACTTT.

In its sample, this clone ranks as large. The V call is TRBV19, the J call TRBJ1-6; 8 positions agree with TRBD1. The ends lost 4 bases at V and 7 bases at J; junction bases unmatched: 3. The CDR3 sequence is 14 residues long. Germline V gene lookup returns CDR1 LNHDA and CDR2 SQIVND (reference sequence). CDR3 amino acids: CASSTRTGNSPLHF. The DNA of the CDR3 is TGTGCCAGTAGTACCCGGACAGGGAATTCACCCCTCCACTTT.

CDR3 nucleotides: TGTGCCAGCAGCCCCGGGGGCTCTAGGGTTCACGAGCAGTACTTC. Protein sequence: CASSPGGSRVHEQYF. The V gene is TRBV5-4, the J gene TRBJ2-7, with D perhaps assigned TRBD1 or TRBD2 (6 bases each). From germline, CDR1 is SGHNT and CDR2 YYREEE (reference sequence). This CDR3 contains 15 residues. V lost 4 bases to trimming and J lost 5 bases, with 19 bases between them.

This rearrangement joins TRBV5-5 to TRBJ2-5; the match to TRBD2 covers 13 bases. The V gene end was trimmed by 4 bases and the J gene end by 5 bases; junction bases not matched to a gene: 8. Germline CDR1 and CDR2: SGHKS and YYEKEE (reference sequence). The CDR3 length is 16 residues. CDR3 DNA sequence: TGTGCCAGCAGCCCCAGGACTAGCGGGAGTGAGGAGACCCAGTACTTC. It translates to CASSPRTSGSEETQYF.

CDR3 protein: CASSSAGPGEGEQYF. In nucleotides, the CDR3 is TGTGCCAGCAGCTCCGCCGGTCCGGGCGAGGGCGAGCAGTACTTC. The chain joins TRBV5-6 to TRBJ2-7; possible D gene TRBD2, 5 bases. The CDR3 length is 15 residues. Germline loops: CDR1 SGHDT, CDR2 YYEEEE. V was clipped by 3 bases and J by 6 bases, with 19 bases between them.

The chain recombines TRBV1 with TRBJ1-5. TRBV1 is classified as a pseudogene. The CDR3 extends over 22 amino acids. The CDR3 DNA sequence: TGCACCAGCAGCCAAGATTCCCTTTTTGGGGACCCCGAGGCCTTTTTCAATCAGCCCCAGCATTTT. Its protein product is CTSSQDSLFGDPEAFFNQPQHF.

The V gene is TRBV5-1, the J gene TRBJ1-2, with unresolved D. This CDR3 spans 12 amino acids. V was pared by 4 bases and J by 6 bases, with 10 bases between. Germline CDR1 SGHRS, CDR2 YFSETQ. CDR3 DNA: TGCGCCAGCAGCGTGACGGGTGATGGCTACACCTTC. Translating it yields CASSVTGDGYTF.

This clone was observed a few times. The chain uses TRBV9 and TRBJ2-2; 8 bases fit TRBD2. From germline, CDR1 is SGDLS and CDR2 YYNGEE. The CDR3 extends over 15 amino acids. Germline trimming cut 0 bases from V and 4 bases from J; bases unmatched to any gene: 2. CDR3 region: CASSVEGTSTGELFF. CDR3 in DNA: TGTGCCAGCAGCGTAGAAGGGACTAGCACCGGGGAGCTGTTTTTT.

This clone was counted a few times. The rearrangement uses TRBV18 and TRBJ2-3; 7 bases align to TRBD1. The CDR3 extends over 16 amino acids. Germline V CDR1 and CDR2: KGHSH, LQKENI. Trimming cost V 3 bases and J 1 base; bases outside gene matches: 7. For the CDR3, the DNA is TGTGCCAGCTCACCCCCGGGGCAGGGGGGCACAGATACGCAGTATTTT. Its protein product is CASSPPGQGGTDTQYF.

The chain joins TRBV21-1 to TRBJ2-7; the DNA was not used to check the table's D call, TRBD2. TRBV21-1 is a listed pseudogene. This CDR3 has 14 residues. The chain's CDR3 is CASSQLAGPGEQYF. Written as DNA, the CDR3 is TGTGCCAGCAGCCAACTAGCGGGACCAGGGGAGCAGTACTTC.

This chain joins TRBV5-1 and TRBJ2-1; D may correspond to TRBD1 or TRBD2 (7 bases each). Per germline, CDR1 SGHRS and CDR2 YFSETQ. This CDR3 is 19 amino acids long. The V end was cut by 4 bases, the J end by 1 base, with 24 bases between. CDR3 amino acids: CASSPLEGAGEKSYNEQFF. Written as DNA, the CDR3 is TGCGCCAGCAGCCCCTTGGAGGGGGCGGGAGAAAAGTCCTACAATGAGCAGTTCTTC. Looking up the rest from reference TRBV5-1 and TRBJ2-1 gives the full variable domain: KAGVTQTPRYLIKTRGQQVTLSCSPISGHRSVSWYQQTPGQGLQFLFEYFSETQRNKGNFPGRFSGRQFSNSRSEMNVSTLELGDSALYLCASSPLEGAGEKSYNEQFFGPGTRLTVL.

In DNA, the CDR3 is TGCGCCAGCAGCACCCGTGGGGGGAACTCCTACAATGAGCAGTTCTTC. This translates into CASSTRGGNSYNEQFF. The rearrangement uses TRBV5-1 and TRBJ2-1, with D maybe TRBD2 (6 bases). V was pared by 4 bases and J by 0 bases, with 14 bases between. CDR3 length: 16 amino acids. Per the germline V gene, CDR1 is SGHRS and CDR2 is YFSETQ.

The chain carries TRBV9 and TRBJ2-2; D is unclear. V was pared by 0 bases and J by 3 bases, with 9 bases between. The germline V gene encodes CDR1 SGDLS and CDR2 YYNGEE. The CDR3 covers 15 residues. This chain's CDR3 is CASSVGNEHTGELFF. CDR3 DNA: TGTGCCAGCAGCGTAGGAAACGAACACACCGGGGAGCTGTTTTTT. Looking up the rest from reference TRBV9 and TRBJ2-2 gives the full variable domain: DSGVTQTPKHLITATGQRVTLRCSPRSGDLSVYWYQQSLDQGLQFLIQYYNGEERAKGNILERFSAQQFPDLHSELNLSSLELGDSALYFCASSVGNEHTGELFFGEGSRLTVL.

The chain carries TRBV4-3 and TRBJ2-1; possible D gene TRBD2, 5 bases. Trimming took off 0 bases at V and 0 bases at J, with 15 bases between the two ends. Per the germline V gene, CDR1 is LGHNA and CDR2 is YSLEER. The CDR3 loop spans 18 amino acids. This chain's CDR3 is CASSQDSVTLSSYNEQFF. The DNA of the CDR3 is TGCGCCAGCAGCCAAGATAGCGTCACACTTAGCTCCTACAATGAGCAGTTCTTC.

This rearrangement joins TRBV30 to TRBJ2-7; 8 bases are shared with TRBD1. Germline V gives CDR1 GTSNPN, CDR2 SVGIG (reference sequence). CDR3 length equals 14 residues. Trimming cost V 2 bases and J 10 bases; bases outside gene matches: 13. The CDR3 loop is CAWSYGTGVYKQYF. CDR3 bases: TGTGCCTGGAGTTATGGGACAGGAGTATACAAACAGTACTTC.

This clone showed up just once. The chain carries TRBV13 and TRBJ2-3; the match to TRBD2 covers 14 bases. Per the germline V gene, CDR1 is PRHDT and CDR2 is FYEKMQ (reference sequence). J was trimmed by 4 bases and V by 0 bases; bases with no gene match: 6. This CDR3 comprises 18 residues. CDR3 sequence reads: CASSLGWGLAGAPDTQYF. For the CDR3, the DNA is TGTGCCAGCAGCTTAGGCTGGGGACTAGCGGGAGCCCCAGATACGCAGTATTTT.

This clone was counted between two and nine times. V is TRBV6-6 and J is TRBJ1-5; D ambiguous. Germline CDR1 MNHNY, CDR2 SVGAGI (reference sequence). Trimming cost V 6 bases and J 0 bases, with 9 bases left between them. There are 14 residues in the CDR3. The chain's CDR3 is CASSLRSSNQPQHF. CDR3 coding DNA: TGTGCCAGCAGCCTACGGAGTAGCAATCAGCCCCAGCATTTT.

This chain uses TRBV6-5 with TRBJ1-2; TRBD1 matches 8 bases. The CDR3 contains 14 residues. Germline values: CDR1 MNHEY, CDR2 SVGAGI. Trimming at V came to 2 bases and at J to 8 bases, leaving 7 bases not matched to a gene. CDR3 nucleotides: TGTGCCAGCAGTTACGACAGGGGAGGGCCCGGCTACACCTTC. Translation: CASSYDRGGPGYTF.

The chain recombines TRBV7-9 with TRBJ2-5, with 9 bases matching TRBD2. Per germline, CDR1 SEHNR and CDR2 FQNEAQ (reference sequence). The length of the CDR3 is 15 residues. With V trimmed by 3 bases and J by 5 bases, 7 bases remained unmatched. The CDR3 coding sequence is TGTGCCAGCAGCTTGTGGGCTAGCGGGGAGGAGACCCAGTACTTC. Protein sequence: CASSLWASGEETQYF.

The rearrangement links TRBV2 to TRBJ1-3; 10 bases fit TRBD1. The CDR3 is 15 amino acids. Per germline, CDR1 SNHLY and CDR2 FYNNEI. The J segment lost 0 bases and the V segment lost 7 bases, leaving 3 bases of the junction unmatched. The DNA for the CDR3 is TGTGCCAGCATGAGGACAGGGGGCTCTGGAAACACCATATATTTT. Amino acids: CASMRTGGSGNTIYF.